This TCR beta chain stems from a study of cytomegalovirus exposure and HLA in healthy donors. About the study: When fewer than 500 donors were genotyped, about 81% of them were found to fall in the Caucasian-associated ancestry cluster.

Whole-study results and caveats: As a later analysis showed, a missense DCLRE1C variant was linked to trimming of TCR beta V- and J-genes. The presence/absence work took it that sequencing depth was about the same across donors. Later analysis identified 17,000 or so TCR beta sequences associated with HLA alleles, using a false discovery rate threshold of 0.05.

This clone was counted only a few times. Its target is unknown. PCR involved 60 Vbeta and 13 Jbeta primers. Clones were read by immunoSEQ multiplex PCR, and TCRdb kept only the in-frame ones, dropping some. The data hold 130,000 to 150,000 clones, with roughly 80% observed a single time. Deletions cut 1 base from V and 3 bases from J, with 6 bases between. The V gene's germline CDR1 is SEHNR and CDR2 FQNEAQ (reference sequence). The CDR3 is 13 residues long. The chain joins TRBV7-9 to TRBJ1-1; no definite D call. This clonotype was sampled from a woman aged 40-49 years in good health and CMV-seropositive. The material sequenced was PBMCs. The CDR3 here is CASSLVPDTEAFF. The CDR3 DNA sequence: TGTGCCAGCAGCTTAGTGCCGGACACTGAAGCTTTCTTT.